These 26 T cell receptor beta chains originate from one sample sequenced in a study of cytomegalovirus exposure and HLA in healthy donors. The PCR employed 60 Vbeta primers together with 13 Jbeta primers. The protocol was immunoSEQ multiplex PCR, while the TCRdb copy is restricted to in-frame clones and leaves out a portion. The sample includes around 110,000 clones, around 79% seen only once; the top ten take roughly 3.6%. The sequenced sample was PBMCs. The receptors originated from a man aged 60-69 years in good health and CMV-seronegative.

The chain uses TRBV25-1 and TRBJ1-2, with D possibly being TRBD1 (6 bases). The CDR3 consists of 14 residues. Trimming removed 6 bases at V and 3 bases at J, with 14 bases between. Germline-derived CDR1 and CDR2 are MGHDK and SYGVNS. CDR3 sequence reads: CASRHTGSHYGYTF. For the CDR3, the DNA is TGTGCCAGCAGACATACAGGGTCACACTATGGCTACACCTTC.

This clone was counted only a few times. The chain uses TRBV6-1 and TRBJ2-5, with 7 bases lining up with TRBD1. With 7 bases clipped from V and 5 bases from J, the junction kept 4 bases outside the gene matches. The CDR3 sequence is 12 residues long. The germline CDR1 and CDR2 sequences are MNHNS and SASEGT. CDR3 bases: TGTGCCAGCACGACAGGGATGGAGACCCAGTACTTC. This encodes CASTTGMETQYF.

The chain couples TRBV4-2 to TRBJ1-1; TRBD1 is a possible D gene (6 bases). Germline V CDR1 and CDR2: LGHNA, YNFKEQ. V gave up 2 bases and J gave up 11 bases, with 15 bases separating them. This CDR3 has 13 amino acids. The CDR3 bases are TGTGCCAGCAGCCAAAAGGACAGACGAAGTGCTTTCTTT. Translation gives CASSQKDRRSAFF.

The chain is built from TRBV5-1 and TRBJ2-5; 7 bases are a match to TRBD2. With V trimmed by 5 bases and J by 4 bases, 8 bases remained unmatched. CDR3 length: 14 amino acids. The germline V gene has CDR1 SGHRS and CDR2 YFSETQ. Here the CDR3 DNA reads TGCGCCAGCAGACTATCCAGCGGGGTAGAGACCCAGTACTTC. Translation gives CASRLSSGVETQYF.

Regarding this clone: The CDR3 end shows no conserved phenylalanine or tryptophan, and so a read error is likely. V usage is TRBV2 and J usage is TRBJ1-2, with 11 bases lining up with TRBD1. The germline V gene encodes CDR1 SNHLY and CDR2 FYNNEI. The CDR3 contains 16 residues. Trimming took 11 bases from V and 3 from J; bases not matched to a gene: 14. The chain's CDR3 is CAGLSGTGGFDYGYTL. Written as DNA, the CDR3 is TGTGCCGGACTATCCGGGACAGGGGGTTTTGACTATGGCTACACCCTC.

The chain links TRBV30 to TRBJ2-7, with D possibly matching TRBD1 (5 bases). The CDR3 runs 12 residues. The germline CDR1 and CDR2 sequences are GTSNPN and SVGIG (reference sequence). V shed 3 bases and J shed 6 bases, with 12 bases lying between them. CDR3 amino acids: CAWSLGRGEQYF. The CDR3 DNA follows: TGTGCCTGGAGCCTGGGAAGGGGCGAGCAGTACTTC.

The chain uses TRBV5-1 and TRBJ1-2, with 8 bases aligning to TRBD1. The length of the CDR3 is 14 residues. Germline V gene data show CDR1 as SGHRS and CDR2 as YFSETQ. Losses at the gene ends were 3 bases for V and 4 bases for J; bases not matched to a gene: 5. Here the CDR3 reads CASSSDRESYGYTF. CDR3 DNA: TGCGCCAGCAGCTCGGACAGGGAGAGCTATGGCTACACCTTC.

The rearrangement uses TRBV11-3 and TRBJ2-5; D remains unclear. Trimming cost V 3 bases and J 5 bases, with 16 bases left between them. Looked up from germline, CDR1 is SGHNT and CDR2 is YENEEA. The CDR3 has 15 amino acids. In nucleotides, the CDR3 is TGTGCCAGCAGCTTCGGTCGAGGAAGATTGGAGACCCAGTACTTC. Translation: CASSFGRGRLETQYF.

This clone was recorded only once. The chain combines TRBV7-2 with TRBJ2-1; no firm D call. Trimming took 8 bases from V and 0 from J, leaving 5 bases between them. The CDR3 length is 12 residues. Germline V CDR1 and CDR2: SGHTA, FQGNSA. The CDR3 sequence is CASGRSYNEQFF. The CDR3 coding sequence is TGTGCCAGCGGGCGCTCCTACAATGAGCAGTTCTTC.

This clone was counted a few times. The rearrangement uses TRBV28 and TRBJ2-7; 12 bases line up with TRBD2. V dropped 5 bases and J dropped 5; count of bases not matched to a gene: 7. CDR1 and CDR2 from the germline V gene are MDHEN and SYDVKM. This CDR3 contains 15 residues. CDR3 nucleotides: TGTGCCAGCAGTCTAGCGGGGGGGAATTTCCACGAGCAGTACGTC. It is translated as CASSLAGGNFHEQYV.

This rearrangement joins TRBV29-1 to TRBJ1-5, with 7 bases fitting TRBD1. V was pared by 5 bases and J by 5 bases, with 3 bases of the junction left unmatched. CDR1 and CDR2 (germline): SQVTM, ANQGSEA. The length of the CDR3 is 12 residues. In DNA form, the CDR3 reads TGCAGCGTTCGGACAGGTGATCAGCCCCAGCATTTT. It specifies CSVRTGDQPQHF.

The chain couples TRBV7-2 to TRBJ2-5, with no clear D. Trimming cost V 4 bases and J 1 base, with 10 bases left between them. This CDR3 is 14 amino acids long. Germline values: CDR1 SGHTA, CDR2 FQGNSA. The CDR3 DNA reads TGTGCCAGCAGCTCCATGGCGGTCCAAGAGACCCAGTACTTC. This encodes CASSSMAVQETQYF.

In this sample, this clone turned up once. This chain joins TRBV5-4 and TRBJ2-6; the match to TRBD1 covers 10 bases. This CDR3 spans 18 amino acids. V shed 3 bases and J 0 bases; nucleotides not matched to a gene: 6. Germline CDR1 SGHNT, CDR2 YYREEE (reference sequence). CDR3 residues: CASSSRQGARSGANVLTF. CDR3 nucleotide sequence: TGTGCCAGCAGCTCCCGACAGGGGGCACGCTCTGGGGCCAACGTCCTGACTTTC.

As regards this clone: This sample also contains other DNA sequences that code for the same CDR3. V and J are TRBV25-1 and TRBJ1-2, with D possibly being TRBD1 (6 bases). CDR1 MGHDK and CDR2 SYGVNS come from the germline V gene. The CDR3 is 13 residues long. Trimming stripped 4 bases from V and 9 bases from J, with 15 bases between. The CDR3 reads CASSAQGTARYTF. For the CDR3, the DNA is TGTGCCAGCAGTGCTCAGGGGACGGCTCGCTACACCTTC.

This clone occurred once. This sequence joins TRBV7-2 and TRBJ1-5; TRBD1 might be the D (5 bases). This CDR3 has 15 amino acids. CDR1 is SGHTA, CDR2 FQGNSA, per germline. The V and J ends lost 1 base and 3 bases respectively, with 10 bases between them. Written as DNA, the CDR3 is TGTGCCAGCAGCTTAGGTCCAGGGAACAATCAGCCCCAGCATTTT. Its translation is CASSLGPGNNQPQHF.

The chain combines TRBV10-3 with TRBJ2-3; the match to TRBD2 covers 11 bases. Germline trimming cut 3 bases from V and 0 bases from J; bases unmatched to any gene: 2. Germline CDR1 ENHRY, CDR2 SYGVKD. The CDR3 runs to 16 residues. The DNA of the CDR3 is TGTGCCATCAGTGAACTAGCGGGGGCGAGCACAGATACGCAGTATTTT. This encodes CAISELAGASTDTQYF.

CDR3 DNA: TGTGCCAGCAGTTCCTCGAAGGGGTCTGGGGCCAACGTCCTGACTTTC. It yields the protein CASSSSKGSGANVLTF. V is TRBV28 and J is TRBJ2-6; TRBD1 is a possible D gene (5 bases). The ends were cut back, 4 bases at V and 1 base at J, with 11 bases in the middle. Germline V CDR1 and CDR2: MDHEN, SYDVKM. CDR3 length: 16 amino acids.

As DNA, the CDR3 is TGTGCCAGCAGCGTCGGACTAGCGGGGGCCGACAATGAGCAGTTCTTC. It is translated as CASSVGLAGADNEQFF. V gene TRBV11-2 combines with J gene TRBJ2-1; TRBD2 aligns across 13 bases. This CDR3 spans 16 amino acids. Losses at the gene ends were 5 bases for V and 5 bases for J; bases not matched to a gene: 6. The V gene's germline CDR1 is SGHAT and CDR2 FQNNGV.

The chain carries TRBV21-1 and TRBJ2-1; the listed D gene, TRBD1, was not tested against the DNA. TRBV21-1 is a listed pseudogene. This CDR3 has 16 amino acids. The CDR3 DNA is TGTGCCAGCAGCAAAGAAGGGGTCCTCCATCACAATGAGCAGTTCTTC. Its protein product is CASSKEGVLHHNEQFF.

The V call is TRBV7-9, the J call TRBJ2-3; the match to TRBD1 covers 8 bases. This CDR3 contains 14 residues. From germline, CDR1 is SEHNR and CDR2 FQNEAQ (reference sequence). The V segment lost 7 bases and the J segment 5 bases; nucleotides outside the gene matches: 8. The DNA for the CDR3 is TGTGCCAGCACCCTAGGACAGGGCCGAGATACGCAGTATTTT. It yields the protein CASTLGQGRDTQYF.

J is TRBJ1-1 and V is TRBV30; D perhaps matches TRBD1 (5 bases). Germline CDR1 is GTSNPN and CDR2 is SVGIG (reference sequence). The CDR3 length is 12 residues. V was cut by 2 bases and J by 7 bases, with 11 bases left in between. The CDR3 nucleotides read TGTGCCTGGAGTCGCGGGGCGGGTGAAGCTTTCTTT. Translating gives CAWSRGAGEAFF.

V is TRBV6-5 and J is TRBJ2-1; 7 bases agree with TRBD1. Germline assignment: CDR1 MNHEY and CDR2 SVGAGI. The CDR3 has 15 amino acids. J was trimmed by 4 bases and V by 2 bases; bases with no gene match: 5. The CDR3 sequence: CASSYGQGVYNEQFF. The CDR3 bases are TGTGCCAGCAGTTACGGCCAGGGGGTATACAATGAGCAGTTCTTC.

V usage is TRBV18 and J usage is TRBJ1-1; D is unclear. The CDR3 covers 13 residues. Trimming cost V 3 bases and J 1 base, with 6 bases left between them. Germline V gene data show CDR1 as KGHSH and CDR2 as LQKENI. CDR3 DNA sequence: TGTGCCAGCTCACCGAGAGGGAACACTGAAGCTTTCTTT. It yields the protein CASSPRGNTEAFF.

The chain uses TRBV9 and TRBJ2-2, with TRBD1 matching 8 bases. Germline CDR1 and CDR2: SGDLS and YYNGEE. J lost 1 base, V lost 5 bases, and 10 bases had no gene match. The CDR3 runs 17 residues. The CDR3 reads CASSRISGTGNTGELFF. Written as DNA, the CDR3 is TGTGCCAGCAGTCGCATTTCCGGGACAGGGAACACCGGGGAGCTGTTTTTT.

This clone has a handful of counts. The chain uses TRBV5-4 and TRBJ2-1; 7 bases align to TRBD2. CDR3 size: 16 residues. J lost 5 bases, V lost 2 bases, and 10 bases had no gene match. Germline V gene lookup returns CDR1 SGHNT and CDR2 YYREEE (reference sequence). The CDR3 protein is CASSFTGGSWDNEQFF. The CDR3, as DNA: TGTGCCAGCAGCTTTACGGGGGGATCGTGGGACAATGAGCAGTTCTTC.

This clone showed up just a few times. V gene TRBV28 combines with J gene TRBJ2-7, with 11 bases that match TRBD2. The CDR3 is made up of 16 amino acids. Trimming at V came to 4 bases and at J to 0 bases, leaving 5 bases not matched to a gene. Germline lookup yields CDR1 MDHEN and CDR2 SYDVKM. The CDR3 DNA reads TGTGCCAGCAGTTCAACGACTAGCGGGGCCTCCTACGAGCAGTACGTC. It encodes CASSSTTSGASYEQYV.